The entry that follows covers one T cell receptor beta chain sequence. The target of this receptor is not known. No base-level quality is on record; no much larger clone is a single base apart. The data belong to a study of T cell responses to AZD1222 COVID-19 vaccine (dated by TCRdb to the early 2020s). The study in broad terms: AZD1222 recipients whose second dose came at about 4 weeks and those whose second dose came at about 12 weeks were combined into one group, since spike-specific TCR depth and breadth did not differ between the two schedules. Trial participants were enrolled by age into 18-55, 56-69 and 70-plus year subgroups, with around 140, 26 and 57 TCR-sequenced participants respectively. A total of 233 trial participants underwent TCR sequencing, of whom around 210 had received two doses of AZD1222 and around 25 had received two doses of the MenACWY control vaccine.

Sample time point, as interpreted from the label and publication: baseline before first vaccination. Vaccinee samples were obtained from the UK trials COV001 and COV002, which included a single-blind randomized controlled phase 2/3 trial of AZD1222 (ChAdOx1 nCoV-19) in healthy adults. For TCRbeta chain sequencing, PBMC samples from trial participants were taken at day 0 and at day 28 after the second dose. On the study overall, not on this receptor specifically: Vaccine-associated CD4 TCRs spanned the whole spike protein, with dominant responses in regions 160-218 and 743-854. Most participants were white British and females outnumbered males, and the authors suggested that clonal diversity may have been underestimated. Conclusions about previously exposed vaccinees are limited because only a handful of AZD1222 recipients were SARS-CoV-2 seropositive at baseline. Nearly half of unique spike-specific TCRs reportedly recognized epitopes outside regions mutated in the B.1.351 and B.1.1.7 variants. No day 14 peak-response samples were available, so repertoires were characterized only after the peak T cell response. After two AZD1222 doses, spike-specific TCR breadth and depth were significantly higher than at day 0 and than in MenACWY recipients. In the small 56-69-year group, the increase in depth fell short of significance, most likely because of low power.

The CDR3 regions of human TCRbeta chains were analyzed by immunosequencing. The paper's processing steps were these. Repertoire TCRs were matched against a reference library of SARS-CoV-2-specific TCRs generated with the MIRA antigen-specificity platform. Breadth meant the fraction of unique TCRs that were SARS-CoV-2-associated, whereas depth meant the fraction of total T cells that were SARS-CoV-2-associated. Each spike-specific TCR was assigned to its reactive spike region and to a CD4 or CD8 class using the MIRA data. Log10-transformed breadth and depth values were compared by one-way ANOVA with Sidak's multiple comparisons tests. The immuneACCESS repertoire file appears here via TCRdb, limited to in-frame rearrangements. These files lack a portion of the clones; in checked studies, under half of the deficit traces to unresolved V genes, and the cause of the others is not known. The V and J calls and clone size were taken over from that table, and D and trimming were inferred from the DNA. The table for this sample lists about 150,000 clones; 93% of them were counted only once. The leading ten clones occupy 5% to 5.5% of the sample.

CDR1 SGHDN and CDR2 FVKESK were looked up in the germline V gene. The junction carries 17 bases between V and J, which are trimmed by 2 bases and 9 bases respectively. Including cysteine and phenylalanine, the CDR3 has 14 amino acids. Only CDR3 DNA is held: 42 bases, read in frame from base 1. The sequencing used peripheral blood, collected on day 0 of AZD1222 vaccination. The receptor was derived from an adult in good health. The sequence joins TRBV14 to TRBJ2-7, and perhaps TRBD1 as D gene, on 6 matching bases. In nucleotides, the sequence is TGTGCCAGCAGCCAAAACAGGGCCCCTTTTCGGCAGTACTTC. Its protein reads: CASSQNRAPFRQYF.